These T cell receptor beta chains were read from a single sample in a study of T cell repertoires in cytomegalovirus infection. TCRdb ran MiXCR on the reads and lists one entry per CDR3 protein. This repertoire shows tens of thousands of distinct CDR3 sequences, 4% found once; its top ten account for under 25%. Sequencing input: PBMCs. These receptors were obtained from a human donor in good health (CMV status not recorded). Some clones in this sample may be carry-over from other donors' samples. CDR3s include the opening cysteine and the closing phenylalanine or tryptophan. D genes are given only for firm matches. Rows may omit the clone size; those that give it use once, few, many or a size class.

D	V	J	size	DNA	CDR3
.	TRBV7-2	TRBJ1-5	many	TGTGCCAGCAGCTTAGTGGGTCAGCCCCAGCATTTT	CASSLVGQPQHF
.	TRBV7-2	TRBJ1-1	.	TGTGCCAGCAGGACGGAGAGGAACACTGAAGCTTTCTTT	CASRTERNTEAFF
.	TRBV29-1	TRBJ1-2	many	TGCAGCGTCGACTATGGAGGCGGCTACACCTTC	CSVDYGGGYTF
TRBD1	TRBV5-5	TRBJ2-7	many	TGTGCCAGCAGCTGGGGACAGGGGCAATCCTACGAGCAGTACTTC	CASSWGQGQSYEQYF
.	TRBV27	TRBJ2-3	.	TGTACCAGCAGCCGCCGGGGCGCGGTTTTGTATACGCAGTATTTT	CTSSRRGAVLYTQYF
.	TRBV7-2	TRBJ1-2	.	TGTGCCAGCAGCACACAGGGAGGTGGCTATGGCTACACCTTC	CASSTQGGGYGYTF
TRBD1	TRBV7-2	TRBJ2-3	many	TGTGCCAGCCACCCGCAAGGGGGCAGCACAGATACGCAGTATTTT	CASHPQGGSTDTQYF
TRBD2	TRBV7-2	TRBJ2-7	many	TGTGCCAGCAGCTTAGTTCTAGCGGGAGGCAACGAGCAGTACTTC	CASSLVLAGGNEQYF
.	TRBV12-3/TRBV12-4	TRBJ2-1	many	TGTGCCAGCAGGAAATACAATGAGCAGTTCTTC	CASRKYNEQFF
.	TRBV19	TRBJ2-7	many	TGTGCCAGTAGCCCCTGGGGCGGTTACGAGCAGTACTTC	CASSPWGGYEQYF
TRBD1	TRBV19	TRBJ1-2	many	TGTGCCAGTAGTACCGGGACAGGGGGTAACTATGGCTACACCTTC	CASSTGTGGNYGYTF
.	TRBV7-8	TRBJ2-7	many	TGTGCCAGCAGCTCCACCGACGGGAAGCCGCCTTTCGAGCAGTACTTC	CASSSTDGKPPFEQYF
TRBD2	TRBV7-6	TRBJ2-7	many	TGTGCCAGCAGCGATAGCGGGAACGAGCAGTACTTC	CASSDSGNEQYF
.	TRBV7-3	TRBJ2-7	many	TGTGCCAGCAGCTCTATAGGGGGGGACGAGCAGTACTTC	CASSSIGGDEQYF
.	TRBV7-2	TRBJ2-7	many	TGTGCCAGCAGCTTACCTAGGTTGGGGGTTTCCTACGAGCAGTACTTC	CASSLPRLGVSYEQYF
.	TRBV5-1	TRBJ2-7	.	TGCGCCAGCAGCTCCAACGTCTACGAGCAGTACTTC	CASSSNVYEQYF
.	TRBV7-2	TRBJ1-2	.	TGTGCCAGCAGCTTAATGGACATTCCTAACTATGGCTACACCTTC	CASSLMDIPNYGYTF
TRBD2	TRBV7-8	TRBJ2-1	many	TGTGCCAGCAGCAAGACAGGGCCCCAAAGACTAGCGGAATTCTCCTACAATGAGCAGTTCTTC	CASSKTGPQRLAEFSYNEQFF
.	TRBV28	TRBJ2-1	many	TGTGCCAGCAGTTTATCCGAGCAGTTCTTC	CASSLSEQFF
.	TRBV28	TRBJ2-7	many	TGTGCCAGCAGTGCCGGACTTTTCCAAGGCACCTACGAGCAGTACTTC	CASSAGLFQGTYEQYF
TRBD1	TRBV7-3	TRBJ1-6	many	TGTGCCAGCAGCTTGGGACAGAATTCACCCCTCCACTTT	CASSLGQNSPLHF
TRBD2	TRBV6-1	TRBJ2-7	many	TGTGCCAGCAGAACGGGAGGAGGTCAGTCCTACGAGCAGTACTTC	CASRTGGGQSYEQYF
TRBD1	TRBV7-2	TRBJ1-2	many	TGTGCCAGCAGCTTGGCAGGGGGAAGCTATGGCTACACCTTC	CASSLAGGSYGYTF
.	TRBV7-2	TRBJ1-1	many	TGTGCCAGCAGCCCCCGTTATGGGGGGGGGGTCGTGAACACTGAAGCTTTCTTT	CASSPRYGGGVVNTEAFF
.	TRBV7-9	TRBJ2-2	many	TGTGCCAGCAGCCCCGCTCGCCCGAACACCGGGGAGCTGTTTTTT	CASSPARPNTGELFF
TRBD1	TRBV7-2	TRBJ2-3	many	TGTGCCAGCACCAAAGATAGGGACAGAGGCACAGATACGCAGTATTTT	CASTKDRDRGTDTQYF
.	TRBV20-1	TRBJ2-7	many	TGCAGTGTTTCCAGAAAAAGCTACGAGCAGTACTTC	CSVSRKSYEQYF
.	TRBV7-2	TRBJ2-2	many	TGTGCCAGCAGCTTAGCAGGCCTCTCCGGGGAGCTGTTTTTT	CASSLAGLSGELFF
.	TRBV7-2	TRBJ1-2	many	TGTTCGCAGCAGCTCATCGAGGGGTCCGGTGGCTACACCTTC	CSQQLIEGSGGYTF
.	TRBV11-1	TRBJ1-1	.	TGTGCCAGCAGCACGTGGACAGTTGGAGTGAACACTGAAGCTTTCTTT	CASSTWTVGVNTEAFF
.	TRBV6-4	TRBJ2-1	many	TGTGCCAGCAGTGACTCTTGGGAGTCAGGCAATGAGCAGTTCTTC	CASSDSWESGNEQFF
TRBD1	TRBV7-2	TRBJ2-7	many	TGTGCCAGCAGCTTAGTGGGACAGGGGTATAACGAGCAGTACTTC	CASSLVGQGYNEQYF
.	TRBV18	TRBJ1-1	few	TGTGCCAGCTCACCCGATCTTCTGGGCGAAGCTTTCTTT	CASSPDLLGEAFF
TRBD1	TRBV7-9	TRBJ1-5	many	TGTGCCAGCAGCTCGGGACAGGGAGATCAGCCCCAGCATTTT	CASSSGQGDQPQHF
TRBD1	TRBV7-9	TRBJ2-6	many	TGTGCCAGCAGCTCCGGGACAGGGAAACGGGCCAACGTCCTGACTTTC	CASSSGTGKRANVLTF
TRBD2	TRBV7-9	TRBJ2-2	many	TGTGCCAGCAGCCCTAGCGGAAACACCGGGGAGCTGTTTTTT	CASSPSGNTGELFF
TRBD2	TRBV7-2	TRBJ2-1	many	TGTGCCAGCAGCCCCGCTGGGCGGACTAGCGGTTACAATGAGCAGTTCTTC	CASSPAGRTSGYNEQFF
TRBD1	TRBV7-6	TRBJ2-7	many	TGTGCCAGCAGCATCGCCGGGACAGTCTCCTACGAGCAGTACTTC	CASSIAGTVSYEQYF
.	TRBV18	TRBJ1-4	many	TGTGCCAGCTCACCGGACAGAGTTAATGAAAAACTGTTTTTT	CASSPDRVNEKLFF
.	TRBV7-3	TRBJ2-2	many	TGTGCCAGCAGCTTAACACCGGGCACCGGGGAGCTGTTTTTT	CASSLTPGTGELFF